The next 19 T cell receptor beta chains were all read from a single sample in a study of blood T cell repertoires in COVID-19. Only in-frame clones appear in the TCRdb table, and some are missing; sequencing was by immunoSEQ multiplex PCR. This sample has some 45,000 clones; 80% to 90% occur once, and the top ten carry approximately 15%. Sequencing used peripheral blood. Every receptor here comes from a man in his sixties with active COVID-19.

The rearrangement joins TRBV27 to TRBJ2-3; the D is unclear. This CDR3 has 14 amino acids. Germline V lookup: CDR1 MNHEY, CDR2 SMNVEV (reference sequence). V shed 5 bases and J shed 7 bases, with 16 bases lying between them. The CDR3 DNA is TGTGCCAGCAGTATAGACTTGAAAAGCAATACGCAGTATTTT. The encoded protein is CASSIDLKSNTQYF.

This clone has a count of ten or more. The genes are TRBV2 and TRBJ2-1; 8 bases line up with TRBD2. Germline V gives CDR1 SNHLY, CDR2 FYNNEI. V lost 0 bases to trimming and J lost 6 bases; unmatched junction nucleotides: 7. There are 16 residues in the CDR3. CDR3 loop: CASSEALRLAGNEQFF. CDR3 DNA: TGTGCCAGCAGTGAAGCGCTTCGGCTAGCGGGCAATGAGCAGTTCTTC. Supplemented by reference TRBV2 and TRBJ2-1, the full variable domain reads EPEVTQTPSHQVTQMGQEVILRCVPISNHLYFYWYRQILGQKVEFLVSFYNNEISEKSEIFDDQFSVERPDGSNFTLKIRSTKLEDSAMYFCASSEALRLAGNEQFFGPGTRLTVL.

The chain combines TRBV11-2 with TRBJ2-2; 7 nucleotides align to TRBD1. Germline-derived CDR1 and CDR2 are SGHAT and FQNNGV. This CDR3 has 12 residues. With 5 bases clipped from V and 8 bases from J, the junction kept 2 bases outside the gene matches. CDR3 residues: CASSKDRGELFF. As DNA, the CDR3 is TGTGCCAGCAGCAAGGACAGGGGGGAGCTGTTTTTT. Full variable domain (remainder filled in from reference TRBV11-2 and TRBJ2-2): EAGVAQSPRYKIIEKRQSVAFWCNPISGHATLYWYQQILGQGPKLLIQFQNNGVVDDSQLPKDRFSAERLKGVDSTLKIQPAKLEDSAVYLCASSKDRGELFFGEGSRLTVL.

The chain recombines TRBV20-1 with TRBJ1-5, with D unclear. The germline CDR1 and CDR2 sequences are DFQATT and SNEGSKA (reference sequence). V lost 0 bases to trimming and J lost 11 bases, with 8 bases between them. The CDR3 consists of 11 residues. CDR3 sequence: CSARDRRAQHF. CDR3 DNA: TGCAGTGCTAGAGACAGACGGGCCCAGCATTTT.

The CDR3 sequence is CASIPSGRGSDTQYF. CDR3 bases: TGCGCCAGCATTCCTAGCGGGCGGGGGTCTGATACGCAGTATTTT. V usage is TRBV5-1 and J usage is TRBJ2-3, with 8 positions matching TRBD2. The length of the CDR3 is 15 residues. Trimming took 6 bases from V and 6 from J; bases not matched to a gene: 12. Per germline, CDR1 SGHRS and CDR2 YFSETQ. Filled out from reference TRBV5-1 and TRBJ2-3, the complete variable domain reads KAGVTQTPRYLIKTRGQQVTLSCSPISGHRSVSWYQQTPGQGLQFLFEYFSETQRNKGNFPGRFSGRQFSNSRSEMNVSTLELGDSALYLCASIPSGRGSDTQYFGPGTRLTVL.

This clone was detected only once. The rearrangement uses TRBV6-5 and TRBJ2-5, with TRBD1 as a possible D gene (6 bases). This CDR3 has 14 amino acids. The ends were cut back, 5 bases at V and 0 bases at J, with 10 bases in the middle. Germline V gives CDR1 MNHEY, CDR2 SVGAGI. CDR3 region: CASSRDTNQETQYF. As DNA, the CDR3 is TGTGCCAGCAGTAGGGACACAAACCAAGAGACCCAGTACTTC.

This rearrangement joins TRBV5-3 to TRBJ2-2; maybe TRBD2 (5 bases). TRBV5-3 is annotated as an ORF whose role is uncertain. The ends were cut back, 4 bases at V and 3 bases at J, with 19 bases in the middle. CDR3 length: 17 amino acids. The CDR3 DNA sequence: TGTGCCAGAAGCCCACAAGAGGGCCCAGGTCACACCGGGGAGCTGTTTTTT. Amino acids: CARSPQEGPGHTGELFF.

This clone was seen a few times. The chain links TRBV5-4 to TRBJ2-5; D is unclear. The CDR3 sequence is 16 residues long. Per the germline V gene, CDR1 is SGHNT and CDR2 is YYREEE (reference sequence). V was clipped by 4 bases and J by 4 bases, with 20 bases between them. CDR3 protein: CASSLRSPRFGETQYF. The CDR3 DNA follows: TGTGCCAGCAGCCTCCGATCGCCCAGGTTTGGAGAGACCCAGTACTTC.

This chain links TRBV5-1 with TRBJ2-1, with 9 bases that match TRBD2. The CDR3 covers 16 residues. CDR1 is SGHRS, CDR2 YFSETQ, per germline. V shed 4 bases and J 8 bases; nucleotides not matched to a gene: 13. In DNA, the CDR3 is TGCGCCAGCAGCCCCTCGGTCAGGCGGGAGGGGGATGAGCAGTTCTTC. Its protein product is CASSPSVRREGDEQFF.

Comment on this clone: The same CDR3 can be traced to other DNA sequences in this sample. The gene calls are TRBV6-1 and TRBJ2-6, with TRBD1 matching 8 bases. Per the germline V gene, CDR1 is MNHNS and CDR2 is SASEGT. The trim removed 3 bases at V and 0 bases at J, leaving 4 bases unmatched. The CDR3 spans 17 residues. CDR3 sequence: CASSEGQALSGANVLTF. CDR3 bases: TGTGCCAGCAGTGAGGGACAGGCCCTCTCTGGGGCCAACGTCCTGACTTTC.

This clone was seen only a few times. Here the CDR3 reads CASSQGRDRIRNSPLHF. The CDR3 nucleotides are TGCGCCAGCAGCCAAGGGCGGGACAGGATTCGGAATTCACCCCTCCACTTT. The chain has TRBV4-3 and TRBJ1-6; 8 bases align to TRBD1. The junction had 9 bases not matched to a gene; V was cut back by 1 base and J by 7 bases. CDR1 is LGHNA and CDR2 is YSLEER in the germline V gene. CDR3 size: 17 residues.

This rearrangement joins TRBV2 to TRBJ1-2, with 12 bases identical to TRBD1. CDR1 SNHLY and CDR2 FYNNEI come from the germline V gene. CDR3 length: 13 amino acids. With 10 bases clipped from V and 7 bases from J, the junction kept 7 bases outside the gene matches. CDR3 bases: TGTGCCAACTCGGGACAGGGGGCCGGTGGCTACACCTTC. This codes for CANSGQGAGGYTF.

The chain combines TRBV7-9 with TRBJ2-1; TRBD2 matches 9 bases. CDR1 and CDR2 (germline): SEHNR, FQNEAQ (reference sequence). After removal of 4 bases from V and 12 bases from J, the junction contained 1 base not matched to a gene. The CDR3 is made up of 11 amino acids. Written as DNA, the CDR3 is TGTGCCAGCAGCTCAGCGGGAGGGCAGTTCTTC. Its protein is CASSSAGGQFF. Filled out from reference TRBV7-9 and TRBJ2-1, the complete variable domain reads DTGVSQNPRHKITKRGQNVTFRCDPISEHNRLYWYRQTLGQGPEFLTYFQNEAQLEKSRLLSDRFSAERPKGSFSTLEIQRTEQGDSAMYLCASSSAGGQFFGPGTRLTVL.

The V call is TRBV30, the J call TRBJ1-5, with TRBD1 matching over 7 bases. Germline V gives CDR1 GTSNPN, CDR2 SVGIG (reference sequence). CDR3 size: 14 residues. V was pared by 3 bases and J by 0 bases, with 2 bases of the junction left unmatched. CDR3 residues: CAWSGTDSNQPQHF. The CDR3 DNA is TGTGCCTGGAGCGGGACAGATAGCAATCAGCCCCAGCATTTT.

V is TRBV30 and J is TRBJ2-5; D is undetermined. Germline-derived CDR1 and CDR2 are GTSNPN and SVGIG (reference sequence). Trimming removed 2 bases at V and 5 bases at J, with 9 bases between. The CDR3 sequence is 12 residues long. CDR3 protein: CAWSFEVETQYF. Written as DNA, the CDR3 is TGTGCCTGGAGTTTTGAGGTGGAGACCCAGTACTTC.

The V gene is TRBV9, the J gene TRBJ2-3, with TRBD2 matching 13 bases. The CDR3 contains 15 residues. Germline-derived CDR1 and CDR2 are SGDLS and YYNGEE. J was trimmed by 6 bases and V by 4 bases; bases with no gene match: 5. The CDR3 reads CASSPLAGGLDTQYF. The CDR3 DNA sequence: TGTGCCAGCAGCCCACTAGCGGGGGGGTTGGATACGCAGTATTTT.

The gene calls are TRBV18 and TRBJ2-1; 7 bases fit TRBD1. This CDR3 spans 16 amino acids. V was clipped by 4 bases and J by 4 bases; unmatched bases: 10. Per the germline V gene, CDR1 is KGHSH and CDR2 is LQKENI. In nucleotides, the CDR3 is TGTGCCAGCTCACTATCGCCCGACAGGGAGTACAATGAGCAGTTCTTC. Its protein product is CASSLSPDREYNEQFF. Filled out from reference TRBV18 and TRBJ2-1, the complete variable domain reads NAGVMQNPRHLVRRRGQEARLRCSPMKGHSHVYWYRQLPEEGLKFMVYLQKENIIDESGMPKERFSAEFPKEGPSILRIQQVVRGDSAAYFCASSLSPDREYNEQFFGPGTRLTVL.

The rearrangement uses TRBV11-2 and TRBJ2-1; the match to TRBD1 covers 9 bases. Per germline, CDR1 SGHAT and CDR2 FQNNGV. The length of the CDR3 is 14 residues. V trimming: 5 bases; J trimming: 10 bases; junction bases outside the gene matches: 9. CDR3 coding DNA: TGTGCCAGCAGCGGGACAGGGATTCCCCTCGAGCAGTTCTTC. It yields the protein CASSGTGIPLEQFF.

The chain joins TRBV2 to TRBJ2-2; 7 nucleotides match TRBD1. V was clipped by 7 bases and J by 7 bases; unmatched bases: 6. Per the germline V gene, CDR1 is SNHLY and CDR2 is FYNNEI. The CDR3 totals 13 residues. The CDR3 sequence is CASNIQGIGELFF. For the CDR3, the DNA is TGTGCCAGCAATATACAGGGGATCGGGGAGCTGTTTTTT.